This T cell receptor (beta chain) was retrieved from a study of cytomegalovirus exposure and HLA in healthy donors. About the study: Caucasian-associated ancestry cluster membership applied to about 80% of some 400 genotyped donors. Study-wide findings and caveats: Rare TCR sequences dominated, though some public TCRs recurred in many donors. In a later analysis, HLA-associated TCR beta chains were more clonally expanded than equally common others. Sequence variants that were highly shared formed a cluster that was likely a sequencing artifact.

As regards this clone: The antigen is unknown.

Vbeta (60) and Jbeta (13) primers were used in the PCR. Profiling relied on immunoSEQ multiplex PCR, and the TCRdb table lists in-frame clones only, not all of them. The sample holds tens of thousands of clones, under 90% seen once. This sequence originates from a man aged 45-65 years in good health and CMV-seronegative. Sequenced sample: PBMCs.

CDR3 in DNA: TGTGCCAGCACCCCGAGCGGGGTTAGCACAGATACGCAGTATTTT. Protein: CASTPSGVSTDTQYF. The chain has TRBV28 and TRBJ2-3; 7 bases fit TRBD2. V was clipped by 7 bases and J by 0 bases; unmatched bases: 7. The germline V gene has CDR1 MDHEN and CDR2 SYDVKM. CDR3 length: 15 amino acids.